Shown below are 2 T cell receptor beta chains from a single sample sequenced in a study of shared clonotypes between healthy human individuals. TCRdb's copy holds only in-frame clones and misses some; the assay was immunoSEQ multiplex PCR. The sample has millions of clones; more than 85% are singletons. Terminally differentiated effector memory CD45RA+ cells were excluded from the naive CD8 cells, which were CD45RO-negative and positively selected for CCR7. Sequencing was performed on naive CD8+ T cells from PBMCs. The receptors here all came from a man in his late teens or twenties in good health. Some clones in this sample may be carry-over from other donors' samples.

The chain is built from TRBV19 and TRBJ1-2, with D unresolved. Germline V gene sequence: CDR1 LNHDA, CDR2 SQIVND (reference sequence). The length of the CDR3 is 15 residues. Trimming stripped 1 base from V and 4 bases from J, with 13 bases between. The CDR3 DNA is TGTGCCAGTAGTATAGGTGGAGGGCGGATCTATGGCTACACCTTC. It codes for CASSIGGGRIYGYTF.

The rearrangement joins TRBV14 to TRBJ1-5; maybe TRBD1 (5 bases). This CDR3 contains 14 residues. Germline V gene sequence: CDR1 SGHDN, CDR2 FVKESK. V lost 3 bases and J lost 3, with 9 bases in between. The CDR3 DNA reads TGTGCCAGCAGCCAGGCAGGGACCAATCAGCCCCAGCATTTT. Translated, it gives CASSQAGTNQPQHF.